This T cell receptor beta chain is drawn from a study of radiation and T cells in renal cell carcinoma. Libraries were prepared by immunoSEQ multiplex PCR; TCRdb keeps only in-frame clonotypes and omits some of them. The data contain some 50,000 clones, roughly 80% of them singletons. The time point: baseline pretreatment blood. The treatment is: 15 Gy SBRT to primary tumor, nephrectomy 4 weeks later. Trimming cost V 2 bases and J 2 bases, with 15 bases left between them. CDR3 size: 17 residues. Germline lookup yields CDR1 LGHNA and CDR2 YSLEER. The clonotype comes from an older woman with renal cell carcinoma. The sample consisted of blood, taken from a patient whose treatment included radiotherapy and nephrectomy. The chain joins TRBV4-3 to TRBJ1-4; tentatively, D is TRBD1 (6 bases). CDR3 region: CASSQSGVGGTNEKLFF. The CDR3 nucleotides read TGCGCCAGCAGCCAATCTGGGGTCGGGGGCACTAATGAAAAACTGTTTTTT.